The next 2 T cell receptor beta chains were all read from a single sample in a study of blood T cells in healthy people across ages. It was with a sample-barcoded 5' primer and a J-beta primer mix that a second PCR of roughly 7 to 12 cycles was run. TCRdb recomputed calls from the 5' RACE reads with MiXCR, one row per CDR3 protein. The sample comprises about 590,000 distinct CDR3 sequences, about 30% of which are singletons, and less than 20% rests with the top ten. The sequencing sample was made of blood. Source of these receptors: an elderly woman in good health.

The rearrangement uses TRBV18 and TRBJ2-5; D ambiguous. The CDR3 loop spans 13 amino acids. Trimming stripped 1 base from V and 11 bases from J, with 14 bases between. The germline V gene encodes CDR1 KGHSH and CDR2 LQKENI. The CDR3 bases are TGTGCCAGCTCACCACGGGAATTGGGTGGGCAGTACTTC. It codes for CASSPRELGGQYF.

The J gene is TRBJ2-7, the V gene TRBV15; 7 bases fit TRBD1. The trim removed 7 bases at V and 1 base at J, leaving 7 bases unmatched. The CDR3 loop spans 14 amino acids. Germline V CDR1 and CDR2: LNHNV, YYDKDF (reference sequence). CDR3 nucleotide sequence: TGTGCCACCAAAACCGGGACAGAGTCCTACGAGCAGTACTTC. Translating gives CATKTGTESYEQYF.